The 23 T cell receptor beta chains presented below share a single source sample, sequenced in a study of blood T cell repertoires in COVID-19. Produced via immunoSEQ multiplex PCR; TCRdb's table is partial and in-frame only. The table lists roughly 14,000 clones, around nine tenths of them singletons. What was sequenced was peripheral blood. Every receptor here comes from a human donor in a cohort sampled during active COVID-19.

This clone was seen more than once but under ten times. The chain carries TRBV19 and TRBJ1-1; 7 bases fit TRBD1. The CDR3 is made up of 16 amino acids. Germline values: CDR1 LNHDA, CDR2 SQIVND (reference sequence). V gave up 6 bases and J gave up 1 base; unmatched junction bases: 11. The chain's CDR3 is CASSPGQATANTEAFF. CDR3 bases: TGTGCCAGTAGCCCCGGACAGGCCACGGCGAACACTGAAGCTTTCTTT.

This clone appeared a few times. The rearrangement joins TRBV11-1 to TRBJ2-5, with D perhaps matching TRBD2 (5 bases). Germline CDR1 reads SGHAT; CDR2 reads FQDESV (reference sequence). V lost 5 bases to trimming and J lost 1 base, with 17 bases between them. The CDR3 sequence is 16 residues long. CDR3 sequence (DNA): TGTGCCAGCAGCCCTCTCGGGTCGGGGTCCCAAGAGACCCAGTACTTC. Protein: CASSPLGSGSQETQYF.

This rearrangement joins TRBV5-1 to TRBJ2-6; D gene uncertain. Trimming removed 1 base from V and 0 bases from J, with 5 bases in between. Germline assignment: CDR1 SGHRS and CDR2 YFSETQ. This CDR3 is built from 15 residues. The CDR3: CASSLIGSGANVLTF. The CDR3 nucleotides are TGCGCCAGCAGCTTGATCGGCTCTGGGGCCAACGTCCTGACTTTC. The full variable domain, in which reference TRBV5-1 and TRBJ2-6 provide the parts outside the CDR3, is KAGVTQTPRYLIKTRGQQVTLSCSPISGHRSVSWYQQTPGQGLQFLFEYFSETQRNKGNFPGRFSGRQFSNSRSEMNVSTLELGDSALYLCASSLIGSGANVLTFGAGSRLTVL.

The chain uses TRBV2 and TRBJ2-3; TRBD2 aligns across 10 bases. J lost 5 bases, V lost 2 bases, and 7 bases had no gene match. CDR3 length: 16 residues. Germline V gives CDR1 SNHLY, CDR2 FYNNEI. The CDR3 spells CASSEKQRGGEDTQYF. The CDR3, as DNA: TGTGCCAGCAGTGAAAAGCAGCGGGGGGGCGAAGATACGCAGTATTTT.

The CDR3 protein is CASRVDLVGVIDNEQFF. Here the CDR3 DNA reads TGTGCCAGCAGAGTGGATTTAGTAGGGGTGATAGACAATGAGCAGTTCTTC. The genes are TRBV5-4 and TRBJ2-1; D is perhaps TRBD1 (5 bases). Germline loops: CDR1 SGHNT, CDR2 YYREEE (reference sequence). The CDR3 runs to 17 residues. V was cut by 5 bases and J by 5 bases, with 23 bases left in between.

This sequence joins TRBV19 and TRBJ1-5; TRBD1 matches at 7 bases. V shed 2 bases and J 7 bases; nucleotides not matched to a gene: 2. Germline V gene data show CDR1 as LNHDA and CDR2 as SQIVND (reference sequence). The CDR3 length is 13 residues. The CDR3 here is CASSITGEQPQHF. DNA of the CDR3: TGTGCCAGTAGTATAACAGGGGAACAGCCCCAGCATTTT.

This chain joins TRBV19 and TRBJ2-1; 10 positions agree with TRBD2. From germline, CDR1 is LNHDA and CDR2 SQIVND (reference sequence). The ends lost 6 bases at V and 4 bases at J; junction bases unmatched: 6. The CDR3 is 15 amino acids. CDR3 sequence reads: CASSPGLAFYNEQFF. The CDR3 DNA sequence: TGTGCCAGTAGCCCGGGACTAGCGTTTTACAATGAGCAGTTCTTC.

In this sample, this clone turned up a few times. This chain connects TRBV7-9 to TRBJ1-5; 8 bases map to TRBD1. Germline CDR1 reads SEHNR; CDR2 reads FQNEAQ (reference sequence). The trim removed 0 bases at V and 4 bases at J, leaving 8 bases unmatched. This CDR3 is 17 amino acids long. The CDR3 sequence is CASSLALGQGINQPQHF. In nucleotides, the CDR3 is TGTGCCAGCAGCTTAGCATTAGGACAGGGAATTAATCAGCCCCAGCATTTT.

The chain links TRBV5-1 to TRBJ1-5, with TRBD1 matching 7 bases. V trimming: 4 bases; J trimming: 7 bases; junction bases outside the gene matches: 8. Germline CDR1 SGHRS, CDR2 YFSETQ. This CDR3 is built from 14 residues. CDR3 sequence (DNA): TGCGCCAGCAGCCCAAGGACAGGAGAACAGCCCCAGCATTTT. Translated: CASSPRTGEQPQHF.

The chain combines TRBV11-2 with TRBJ2-3; D call uncertain. The V end was cut by 5 bases, the J end by 2 bases, with 17 bases between. Germline loops: CDR1 SGHAT, CDR2 FQNNGV. This CDR3 comprises 16 residues. CDR3 in amino acids: CASSRRHGGITDTQYF. CDR3 sequence (DNA): TGTGCCAGCAGCAGACGACACGGTGGTATCACAGATACGCAGTATTTT.

The chain carries TRBV11-2 and TRBJ2-1, with 11 bases aligning to TRBD2. Germline values: CDR1 SGHAT, CDR2 FQNNGV. The CDR3 spans 14 residues. V shed 3 bases, J shed 5 bases, and the junction held 0 bases outside the gene matches. The CDR3 reads CASSLGLADNEQFF. CDR3 DNA sequence: TGTGCCAGCAGCTTGGGACTAGCGGACAATGAGCAGTTCTTC.

This chain connects TRBV18 to TRBJ1-1; D not resolved. V was shortened by 6 bases and J by 0 bases, with 11 bases between the two germline ends. Germline CDR1 is KGHSH and CDR2 is LQKENI. The CDR3 has 14 amino acids. The CDR3 loop reads CASSVRRVNTEAFF. In DNA, the CDR3 is TGTGCCAGCTCGGTAAGGCGGGTGAACACTGAAGCTTTCTTT.

This clone was seen a handful of times. The chain carries TRBV5-4 and TRBJ2-1, with 10 bases lining up with TRBD2. Germline V gene lookup returns CDR1 SGHNT and CDR2 YYREEE (reference sequence). The length of the CDR3 is 16 residues. V shed 0 bases and J 3 bases; nucleotides not matched to a gene: 3. CDR3 sequence: CASSLASSGGYNEQFF. Written as DNA, the CDR3 is TGTGCCAGCAGCTTGGCGTCTAGCGGGGGCTACAATGAGCAGTTCTTC.

The CDR3 protein is CASSLTGGYNEQFF. Here the CDR3 DNA reads TGTGCCAGCAGTTTAACGGGGGGTTACAATGAGCAGTTCTTC. The genes are TRBV27 and TRBJ2-1, with TRBD2 matching 7 bases. The trim removed 2 bases at V and 4 bases at J, leaving 2 bases unmatched. The length of the CDR3 is 14 residues. Germline CDR1 MNHEY, CDR2 SMNVEV (reference sequence).

This chain links TRBV29-1 with TRBJ1-1; weak D call: TRBD1 (6 bases). Germline CDR1 is SQVTM and CDR2 is ANQGSEA. The CDR3 has 14 residues. V was cut by 6 bases and J by 6 bases, with 20 bases left in between. DNA of the CDR3: TGCAGCGTCAGAGCCGCAGGGGCGTCGGCTGAAGCTTTCTTT. This encodes CSVRAAGASAEAFF. Drawing the rest from reference TRBV29-1 and TRBJ1-1, the complete variable domain is SAVISQKPSRDICQRGTSLTIQCQVDSQVTMMFWYRQQPGQSLTLIATANQGSEATYESGFVIDKFPISRPNLTFSTLTVSNMSPEDSSIYLCSVRAAGASAEAFFGQGTRLTVV.

The genes are TRBV6-2 or TRBV6-3 and TRBJ2-7, with D possibly matching TRBD2 (6 bases). CDR1 is MNHEY, CDR2 SVGEGT, per germline. The CDR3 runs to 15 residues. Trimming took off 0 bases at V and 2 bases at J, with 11 bases between the two ends. CDR3 loop: CASSYSGGLPYEQYF. The CDR3 region has the DNA TGTGCCAGCAGTTACTCCGGGGGTCTCCCCTACGAGCAGTACTTC.

The count of this clone is one. The V and J genes are TRBV9 and TRBJ2-2; no firm D call. V lost 0 bases and J 9 bases, leaving 9 bases between the germline ends. The CDR3 is 13 amino acids. The germline V gene encodes CDR1 SGDLS and CDR2 YYNGEE. In DNA, the CDR3 is TGTGCCAGCAGCGTAGGCGTGGAGCGGGAGCTGTTTTTT. Residues: CASSVGVERELFF.

The chain is built from TRBV29-1 and TRBJ2-6, with D maybe TRBD1 (5 bases). From germline, CDR1 is SQVTM and CDR2 ANQGSEA. This CDR3 contains 14 residues. The germline V and J ends were trimmed by 6 bases and 4 bases, with 13 bases remaining between them. The CDR3 loop reads CSVKRGSGANVLTF. The CDR3 region has the DNA TGCAGCGTAAAAAGGGGATCAGGGGCCAACGTCCTGACTTTC.

The genes are TRBV28 and TRBJ1-2; tentatively, D is TRBD1 (5 bases). Germline V gene lookup returns CDR1 MDHEN and CDR2 SYDVKM. Trimming removed 3 bases at V and 4 bases at J, with 12 bases between. This CDR3 is 14 amino acids long. The CDR3 sequence is CASSFGGAGYGYTF. Written as DNA, the CDR3 is TGTGCCAGCAGTTTCGGGGGAGCGGGCTATGGCTACACCTTC.

This chain joins TRBV11-2 and TRBJ2-5; TRBD1 matches 7 bases. The CDR3 sequence is 13 residues long. Trimming removed 3 bases from V and 3 bases from J; junction bases left unmatched: 1. The germline CDR1 and CDR2 sequences are SGHAT and FQNNGV. This CDR3 is CASSFDREETQYF. As DNA, the CDR3 is TGTGCCAGCAGCTTCGACAGGGAAGAGACCCAGTACTTC.

The CDR3 loop reads CASSSNQGANQPQHF. The CDR3 DNA follows: TGTGCCAGCAGCTCAAATCAGGGGGCTAACCAGCCCCAGCATTTT. This chain uses TRBV7-9 with TRBJ1-5; TRBD1 matches at 8 bases. From germline, CDR1 is SEHNR and CDR2 FQNEAQ (reference sequence). The V gene end was trimmed by 4 bases and the J gene end by 7 bases; junction bases not matched to a gene: 9. This CDR3 is 15 amino acids long.

The J gene is TRBJ2-7, the V gene TRBV3-1 (or the pseudogene TRBV3-2), with D perhaps TRBD2 (5 bases). The CDR3 is 14 residues long. Trimming left V 0 bases short and J 3 bases short, with 9 bases between. Germline values: CDR1 LGHDT, CDR2 YNNKEL (reference sequence). The CDR3 region has the DNA TGTGCCAGCAGCCAAGATCACGGGAACTACGAGCAGTACTTC. Translating it yields CASSQDHGNYEQYF.

This clone has only one observation. The J gene is TRBJ2-1, the V gene TRBV20-1, with 8 positions matching TRBD2. Germline V CDR1 and CDR2: DFQATT, SNEGSKA (reference sequence). The ends lost 3 bases at V and 0 bases at J; junction bases unmatched: 7. The CDR3 totals 16 residues. CDR3 loop: CSASVLAGSSYNEQFF. The CDR3 DNA reads as TGCAGTGCTAGTGTTTTAGCGGGGAGCTCCTACAATGAGCAGTTCTTC.